The entry below gives a single T cell receptor (beta chain) sequence along with its context. Other DNA sequences within the sample encode an identical CDR3. The data belong to a study of blood T cell repertoires in COVID-19. Looking at the study overall: There were acute and convalescent COVID-19 samples, and they came from the United States, Italy and Spain.

Per germline, CDR1 MGHRA and CDR2 YSYEKL. CDR3 size: 14 residues. With V trimmed by 1 base and J by 6 bases, 4 bases remained unmatched. Per the original methods: Using reference gene primer amplification, nucleated cell counts were estimated. Using immunoSEQ multiplex PCR, the repertoire was profiled, and TCRdb retains in-frame clones only, with some absent. The V and J calls and clone size come from that table; D and trimming were worked out from the DNA. The table lists over 200,000 clones, about 91% of them singletons. The age range of participants was about 18 to 95 years, with residence in about 25 US areas. Participant reports of clinical history set cohort assignment.

This rearrangement joins TRBV4-1 to TRBJ2-3; 7 bases fit TRBD2. The TCR originated in a man between 18 and 35 years old with acute COVID-19. Sequences were obtained from PBMCs or T cells enriched from blood (not recorded which). The CDR3 DNA is TGCGCCAGCAGCCAAGTGGGAGGGCCCGATACGCAGTATTTT. Amino acids: CASSQVGGPDTQYF.